This T cell receptor beta chain was retrieved from a study of blood T cell repertoires in COVID-19. Study context: Samples came from the United States, Italy and Spain, spanning acute and convalescent COVID-19.

During active infection, Seattle patients enrolled and were then monitored through disease. TCRdb's table, derived via immunoSEQ multiplex PCR, lists solely in-frame clones and lacks some. The data hold around 370,000 clones, with 87% observed a single time. This CDR3 has 16 amino acids. Trimming cost V 1 base and J 1 base; bases outside gene matches: 6. CDR1 and CDR2 from the germline V gene are SGHTS and YDEGEE. The sequencing sample was made of peripheral blood. The rearrangement uses TRBV5-8 and TRBJ2-7; the match to TRBD1 covers 9 bases. This clonotype was obtained from a woman in her forties or fifties with COVID-19, enrolled during active disease. The CDR3 here is CASSLIPTGGSYEQYF. Written as DNA, the CDR3 is TGTGCCAGCAGCTTGATTCCGACAGGGGGTTCCTACGAGCAGTACTTC.